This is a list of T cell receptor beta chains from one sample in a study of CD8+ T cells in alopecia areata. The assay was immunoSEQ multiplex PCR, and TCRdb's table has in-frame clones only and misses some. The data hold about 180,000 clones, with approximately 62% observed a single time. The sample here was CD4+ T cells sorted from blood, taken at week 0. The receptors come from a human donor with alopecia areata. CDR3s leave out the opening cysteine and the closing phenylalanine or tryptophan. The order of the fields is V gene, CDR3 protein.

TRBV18	ASSPGTSGNNEQF
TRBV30	APGRETNTEAF
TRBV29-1	SVSRLALSANYGYT
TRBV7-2	ASSFFPGQGAGANVLT
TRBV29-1	SVEDFTTGELF
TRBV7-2	ASSFGQAQETQY
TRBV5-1	ASSSGQTSGANVLT
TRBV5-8	ASSWVGGEEKLF
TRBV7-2	ASSSTRGSAQY
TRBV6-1	ASSRQPWTEAF
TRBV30	AWSDQVNTEAF